These T cell receptor beta chains were read from a single sample in a study of blood T cells in healthy people across ages. TCRdb reprocessed the 5' RACE reads with MiXCR, giving one entry per CDR3 protein. Counted here are about 580,000 distinct CDR3 sequences, roughly 48% occurring once; the ten biggest clones make up roughly 25%. Sequenced: blood. Source of these receptors: a man older than 75 in good health. The CDR3 runs from the conserved cysteine through the conserved F or W.

TRBV7-2	TRBJ2-1	CASKTKLAGANEQFF
TRBV3-1	TRBJ2-1	CASSQGGRGADNEQFF
TRBV6-6	TRBJ2-7	CASSPGQGRYEQYF
TRBV12-5	TRBJ2-3	CASGLGASGASGTDTQYF
TRBV9	TRBJ1-2	CASSVTDQTYGYTF
TRBV4-3	TRBJ2-3	CASSPGQGDTDTQYF
TRBV6-2/TRBV6-3	TRBJ2-3	CASSYPGTQADTQYF
TRBV7-9	TRBJ1-5	CASSQDPNRPQHF
TRBV10-2	TRBJ2-1	CASSESRTGGNEQFF
TRBV2	TRBJ2-3	CASEGLFYTDTQYF
TRBV9	TRBJ2-3	CASNLAGGGGDTQYF
TRBV18	TRBJ2-4	CASSPDREVQYF
TRBV9	TRBJ2-1	CASSVAVLAGTDNEQFF
TRBV7-2	TRBJ1-2	CASSFDRASPYGYTF
TRBV6-5	TRBJ2-3	CASSRGLLTDTQYF
TRBV27	TRBJ2-7	CASNRDGSSYEQYF
TRBV5-4	TRBJ2-5	CASSLIVADQETQYF
TRBV24-1	TRBJ2-1	CATSDRVAGASYNEQFF
TRBV20-1	TRBJ2-7	CSAEPGTSGTPGEQYF
TRBV15	TRBJ2-5	CATSSAWGQETQYF
TRBV4-3	TRBJ2-1	CASSQSIPGLAVNNEQFF
TRBV25-1	TRBJ1-6	CASSDLGGSPLHF
TRBV3-1	TRBJ1-1	CASSQRGRNTVAFF
TRBV4-2	TRBJ2-1	CASSRSLAVYNEQFF
TRBV5-6	TRBJ2-1	CASSLGSGRSFF
TRBV5-5	TRBJ1-4	CASSLLPGQGNEKLFF
TRBV7-9	TRBJ2-5	CASSLVGLQETQYF
TRBV5-1	TRBJ2-3	CASSIGGPTDTQYF
TRBV6-6	TRBJ2-3	CASSYGRDTQYF
TRBV6-6	TRBJ1-5	CASSYAAQEPQHF
TRBV7-9	TRBJ2-7	CASSITAGNEQYF
TRBV28	TRBJ2-7	CASSSPRGTSVAYEQYF
TRBV2	TRBJ1-6	CASILGQGGSPLHF
TRBV3-1	TRBJ2-3	CASSHWGGPSEDTRYF
TRBV3-1	NA	CASSQPGWETQYF
TRBV7-9	TRBJ2-3	CASSLGPQYF
TRBV20-1	TRBJ2-3	CSAPVGGMDTQYF
TRBV9	TRBJ2-1	CASSVLPSRGGNEQFF
TRBV19	TRBJ1-1	CASSITGPATEAFF
TRBV5-1	TRBJ2-5	CASGEGLAEEETQYF
TRBV11-2	TRBJ2-3	CASSLVGGTRAYTDTQYF
TRBV7-2	TRBJ2-1	CASSSNAQGLGEQFF